The rows below give T cell receptor beta chains drawn from one sample of a study of blood T cells in healthy people across ages. TCRdb analysed the 5' RACE reads with MiXCR anew, one entry per CDR3 protein. The sample contains fewer than 1.5 million distinct CDR3 sequences, approximately 38% of which appear only once. Material: blood. The receptors stem from a young woman in good health. CDR3s include the opening cysteine and the closing phenylalanine or tryptophan. Each record gives: J gene, D gene, V gene, clone size, CDR3 DNA, CDR3 protein. D genes are given only for firm matches. Expanded clones get a size class; other rows say once, few or many, or leave the size out.

TRBJ2-7	.	TRBV11-2	.	TGTGCCAGCAGCTCTATCACTAGCTCCTACGAGCAGTACTTC	CASSSITSSYEQYF
TRBJ2-1	.	TRBV6-5	few	TGTGCCAGCAGTTACCCTAGGGGAGCAGGCTCCTACAATGAGCAGTTCTTC	CASSYPRGAGSYNEQFF
TRBJ2-1	TRBD2	TRBV20-1	.	TGCAGTGCTAGAGGCGGGGCTAGCGGCTACAATGAGCAGTTCTTC	CSARGGASGYNEQFF
TRBJ1-1	.	TRBV28	.	TGTGCCAGCAGTGTGTCTAGTTTTGAAGCTTTCTTT	CASSVSSFEAFF
TRBJ2-1	TRBD2	TRBV13	.	TGTGCCAGCAGCTTAGGAGGGCTAGCGGGGATCAATGAGCAGTTCTTC	CASSLGGLAGINEQFF
TRBJ1-2	.	TRBV15	.	TGTGCCACCAGACAGGGCACTAACTATGGCTACACCTTC	CATRQGTNYGYTF
TRBJ2-1	TRBD2	TRBV5-1	.	TGCGCCAGCAGCTTGGAGCTAGCGGGGGGGGGAAATGAGCAGTTCTTC	CASSLELAGGGNEQFF
TRBJ2-3	.	TRBV3-1	few	TGTGCCAGCAGCCAGCCCTACTCCACAGATACGCAGTATTTT	CASSQPYSTDTQYF
TRBJ2-7	.	TRBV3-1	few	TGTGCCAGCAGCCAAGTTGGGGGGTCCGAGCAGTACTTC	CASSQVGGSEQYF
TRBJ1-2	TRBD1	TRBV20-1	.	TGCAGTGCTAGAGGGACAGGGTTGGGTTTGGGGAACTATGGCTACACCTTC	CSARGTGLGLGNYGYTF
TRBJ2-1	TRBD2	TRBV9	few	TGTGCCAGCAGCGTAGTTGGGAGCGGGGCATACAATGAGCAGTTCTTC	CASSVVGSGAYNEQFF
TRBJ1-2	.	TRBV7-2	.	TGTGCCAGCAGCCCCGGGGGGACCGATGGCTACACCTTC	CASSPGGTDGYTF
TRBJ2-7	.	TRBV4-1	.	TGCGCCAGCAGCCAGCGGGGGGTAGGACAGGGCCCCTACGAGCAGTACTTC	CASSQRGVGQGPYEQYF
TRBJ1-1	.	TRBV12-3/TRBV12-4	.	TGTGCCAGCAATGTAGGGGAGTTTACTGAAGCTTTCTTT	CASNVGEFTEAFF
TRBJ2-3	.	TRBV27	.	TGTGCCAGCAGTTTACCGAGGGACAGCACAGATACGCAGTATTTT	CASSLPRDSTDTQYF
TRBJ1-2	TRBD1	TRBV29-1	.	TGCAGCGTTGAATCTCCCGGGACAGGGGGCTCTAACTATGGCTACACCTTC	CSVESPGTGGSNYGYTF
TRBJ1-4	.	TRBV29-1	few	TGCAGCGTTGATACAGGGCGGGGGACTAATGAAAAACTGTTTTTT	CSVDTGRGTNEKLFF
TRBJ2-3	.	TRBV4-2	few	TGTGCCAGCAGCCTGACCCGGGGCCCCGGGAAGGGCACAGATACGCAGTATTTT	CASSLTRGPGKGTDTQYF
TRBJ2-1	TRBD2	TRBV5-5	few	TGTGCCAGCAGCTGGGGGCCGGGACTAGCCTGGGATGAGCAGTTCTTC	CASSWGPGLAWDEQFF
TRBJ2-3	.	TRBV7-9	few	TGTGCCAGCAACCATCGGGGGGCACCCACAGATACGCAGTATTTT	CASNHRGAPTDTQYF
TRBJ1-2	.	TRBV20-1	.	TGCAGTGCTAGGGAGGGAGATATCCATTCTAACTATGGCTACACCTTC	CSAREGDIHSNYGYTF
TRBJ2-3	.	TRBV11-2	.	TGTGCCAGCAGCTTAGGACTAGTTGCAACAGATACGCAGTATTTT	CASSLGLVATDTQYF
TRBJ2-3	TRBD1	TRBV27	.	TGTGCCATCAAAGCCGGGACAGGAGACGCAGATACGCAGTATTTT	CAIKAGTGDADTQYF
TRBJ1-5	.	TRBV6-5	.	TGTGCCAGCAGTTACTCATGGGGTGATGGCAATCAGCCCCAGCATTTT	CASSYSWGDGNQPQHF
TRBJ2-6	.	TRBV10-3	.	TGTGCCATCAGTGCCGGGTCCGGGGCCAACGTCCTGACTTTC	CAISAGSGANVLTF
TRBJ1-2	TRBD1	TRBV12-3/TRBV12-4	few	TGTGCCAGCAGCCCCCGGGACAGGGGATCCTATGGCTACACCTTC	CASSPRDRGSYGYTF
TRBJ2-3	TRBD2	TRBV18	once	TGTGCCGGCTCACGACTAGCGGGGGGCACAGATACGCAGTATTTT	CAGSRLAGGTDTQYF
TRBJ2-7	.	TRBV3-1	few	TGTGCCAGCAGCGCCCGGGACGGGAACTACGAGCAGTACTTC	CASSARDGNYEQYF
TRBJ1-3	TRBD1	TRBV28	.	TGTGCCAGCAGTAGGGACAGGAGCTCTGGAAACACCATATATTTT	CASSRDRSSGNTIYF
TRBJ2-7	.	TRBV23-1	.	TGCGCCAGCAGTCAATACAAGGGGTCGGTCCACGAGCAGTACTTC	CASSQYKGSVHEQYF
TRBJ2-3	.	TRBV20-1	once	TGCAGTGCTAGAGTGATTGGGCAGGGACCAGATACGCAGTATTTT	CSARVIGQGPDTQYF
TRBJ2-3	.	TRBV6-2/TRBV6-3	.	TGTGCCAGCAGTTACTCCGCGGACACAGAGACGCAGTATTTT	CASSYSADTETQYF
TRBJ1-6	TRBD1	TRBV20-1	few	TGCAGTGCTATAAAGCGACCGGGACAGGTGGACTCACCCCTCCACTTT	CSAIKRPGQVDSPLHF
TRBJ1-5	.	TRBV6-6	.	TGTGCCAGCAGTTACGGTCCATACAATCAGCCCCAGCATTTT	CASSYGPYNQPQHF
TRBJ1-4	TRBD1	TRBV4-1	once	TGCGCCAGCGGGGACAGAACTAATGAAAAACTGTTTTTT	CASGDRTNEKLFF
TRBJ1-2	.	TRBV27	few	TGTGCCAGCAGCGCCTCCAGGGGTGGAGGCTACACCTTC	CASSASRGGGYTF
TRBJ2-3	.	TRBV27	.	TGTGCCAGCAGTGGGGCGGTTGATGCGCAGTATTTT	CASSGAVDAQYF
TRBJ2-5	TRBD2	TRBV29-1	few	TGCAGCGTTGCCGGGACAGGACTAGCGGGTTTCCAAGAGACCCAGTACTTC	CSVAGTGLAGFQETQYF
TRBJ2-7	TRBD2	TRBV7-2	.	TGTGCCAGCAGCTTAGGTCCGGCTAGCGGCATTTCCTACGAGCAGTACTTC	CASSLGPASGISYEQYF
TRBJ2-5	.	TRBV11-2	.	TGTGCCAGCAGCCCAAGCCTCACAGTGCAAGAGACCCAGTACTTC	CASSPSLTVQETQYF
TRBJ2-5	TRBD1	TRBV7-9	.	TGTGCCAGCAGCCCTTATGGGGACAGGGAACAGACCCAGTACTTC	CASSPYGDREQTQYF
TRBJ2-1	TRBD2	TRBV20-1	few	TGCAGTGCAACACCGGGCTGGGGACTAGCGGGAGTTGTTTCCTACAATGAGCAGTTCTTC	CSATPGWGLAGVVSYNEQFF
TRBJ2-5	.	TRBV29-1	many	TGCAGCGTTCAGGTTAATCAAGAGACCCAGTACTTC	CSVQVNQETQYF
TRBJ2-4	.	TRBV18	.	TGTGCCAGCTCACCACCGTCCCAGGGAATGTTAGGCATTCAGTACTTC	CASSPPSQGMLGIQYF
TRBJ2-3	.	TRBV7-2	few	TGTGCCAGCAGCCCCAATACACTATCTCAGAGGACAGATACGCAGTATTTT	CASSPNTLSQRTDTQYF
TRBJ2-3	TRBD1	TRBV29-1	few	TGCAGCGTTGAAGCGCCGGGACAGAGCACAGATACGCAGTATTTT	CSVEAPGQSTDTQYF
TRBJ2-1	.	TRBV2	.	TGTGCCAGCAGTGAAAGGGGATTGGCCTACAATGAGCAGTTCTTC	CASSERGLAYNEQFF
TRBJ2-3	.	TRBV20-1	many	TGCACACTCGGGGACACAGATACGCAGTATTTT	CTLGDTDTQYF
TRBJ1-1	.	TRBV29-1	.	TGCAGCGTTGAGCGCGCACTCTCCATGAACACTGAAGCTTTCTTT	CSVERALSMNTEAFF
TRBJ2-7	TRBD2	TRBV4-1	.	TGCGCCAGCAGCCAAGAATTGGCTAGCGGTTACAATGAGCAGTACTTC	CASSQELASGYNEQYF